This T cell receptor (beta chain) was documented in a study of CD8 T cells in ankylosing spondylitis. CDR1 is DFQATT and CDR2 is SNEGSKA in the germline V gene (reference sequence). The V and J ends lost 6 bases and 1 base, in that order; junction bases with no gene match: 3. CDR3 size: 13 residues. A quantitative 5'-RACE method, one with molecular barcodes, was used to make TCR beta libraries. A single record per CDR3 protein comes from TCRdb applying MiXCR to the 5' RACE reads. This table holds around 440,000 distinct CDR3 sequences, approximately 17% found once. Whole-study results and caveats: Clones linked to disease were reported to show significant enrichment in matched ankylosing spondylitis synovial fluid. The study identified a TCR beta motif of roughly eight highly homologous variants that appeared characteristic of ankylosing spondylitis blood. Previous work reported some of these motif variants in the synovial fluid and blood of reactive arthritis.

Details on this clonotype: No antigen is known for it.

This sequence was found in a male donor with ankylosing spondylitis. This chain joins TRBV20-1 and TRBJ1-3; 7 bases map to TRBD1. The specimen was blood, either unsorted or a sorted T cell fraction (not recorded which). The CDR3 region is CSALGQSGNTIYF. The CDR3 DNA reads as TGCAGTGCCCTGGGACAGTCTGGAAACACCATATATTTT.